Listed below are T cell receptor beta chains from one sample, sequenced in a study of blood T cells in healthy people across ages. TCRdb called the 5' RACE reads again in MiXCR, with one record for every CDR3 protein. The profile shows about 1.1 million distinct CDR3 sequences, roughly two fifths of them singletons. Sample: blood. All receptors come from a man aged 18 to 30 in good health. Both conserved end residues are part of each CDR3. The D gene is left open where the match is weak. Clone size, where shown, is once, few, many, or a class for clones that have expanded.

>TRBJ1-4|few|TRBV14|-
TGTGCCAGCAGCCAAGTAGGACACAATGAAAAACTGTTTTTT
CASSQVGHNEKLFF
>TRBJ2-3|-|TRBV3-1|TRBD2
TGTGCCAGCAGCCTCGGACTAGCGGGGGAGTACACAGATACGCAGTATTTT
CASSLGLAGEYTDTQYF
>TRBJ1-5|few|TRBV20-1|-
TGCAGTGCTAGACAGGGTTTCAGCACTCAGCCCCAGCATTTT
CSARQGFSTQPQHF
>TRBJ1-6|few|TRBV4-2|-
TGTGCCAGCAGCCAGGGGAATAATTCACCCCTCCACTTT
CASSQGNNSPLHF
>TRBJ2-5|few|TRBV10-3|TRBD2
TGTGCCATCTCCACTAGCGGGGGGGAAGAGACCCAGTACTTC
CAISTSGGEETQYF
>TRBJ2-5|few|TRBV18|-
TGTGCCAGCTCATCGGACCTCCAAGAGACCCAGTACTTC
CASSSDLQETQYF
>TRBJ2-1|-|TRBV7-8|TRBD2
TGTGCCGGCAGCTGGAACCTAGCGGGAATATACAATGAGCAGTTCTTC
CAGSWNLAGIYNEQFF
>TRBJ2-1|-|TRBV12-3/TRBV12-4|-
TGTGCCAGCTCGGGGGTGGTATACGAGCAGTTCTTC
CASSGVVYEQFF
>TRBJ2-3|many|TRBV12-3/TRBV12-4|-
TGTGCCAGCAGTTTAGGCCTCCAGGGCACAGATACGCAGTATTTT
CASSLGLQGTDTQYF
>TRBJ2-7|few|TRBV7-9|-
TGTGCCAGCAGCTTAGACTCCAATGAGCAGTACTTC
CASSLDSNEQYF
>TRBJ1-2|-|TRBV21-1|-
TGTGCCAGCAGCAAACCCCCAAGGGTTGGGGTTATAGGTGGCTACACCTTC
CASSKPPRVGVIGGYTF
>TRBJ1-1|-|TRBV6-2/TRBV6-3|-
TGTGCCAGCAGTTCGACCCGCCGGGAAGCTTTCTTT
CASSSTRREAFF
>TRBJ2-3|once|TRBV7-9|TRBD1
TGTGCCAGCCAACAGGGGACAGATACGCAGTATTTT
CASQQGTDTQYF
>TRBJ1-2|few|TRBV7-2|-
TGTGCCAGCAGCGCAACAGGTCTCTATGGCTACACCTTC
CASSATGLYGYTF
>TRBJ2-7|-|TRBV10-3|TRBD1
TGTGCCATCAGTGAGTTAGCTCCGGGACAGGGGGCACACGAGCAGTACTTC
CAISELAPGQGAHEQYF
>TRBJ1-2|many|TRBV5-1|-
TGCGCCAGCAGCTCACCCGGGACGGACTATGGCTACACCTTC
CASSSPGTDYGYTF
>TRBJ2-1|few|TRBV7-3|-
TGTGCCAGCAGCGCAATACCACTATCGGGGGCTAATGAGCAGTTCTTC
CASSAIPLSGANEQFF
>TRBJ1-5|few|TRBV2|TRBD1
TGTGCCATCGGGACAGACTATAGCAATCAGCCCCAGCATTTT
CAIGTDYSNQPQHF
>TRBJ2-5|-|TRBV28|-
TGTGCCAGCGGGTTTCAGGGTGTCGAGACCCAGTACTTC
CASGFQGVETQYF
>TRBJ2-6|-|TRBV10-3|-
TGTGCCATCTCTGAGGGAGTAGGCTCTGGGGCCAACGTCCTGACTTTC
CAISEGVGSGANVLTF
>TRBJ2-2|-|TRBV20-1|TRBD2
TGCAGTGCTTCGACTAGCGGGGGATCGAACACCGGGGAGCTGTTTTTT
CSASTSGGSNTGELFF